This TCR beta chain was captured by sequencing in a study of lymphopenia after photon versus proton radiotherapy. As concerns this clone: Its antigen is unidentified.

Findings and caveats of the study: Under photons, naive T cells and diversity fell while effector/memory populations rose.

Sequencing was performed with immunoSEQ multiplex PCR; in TCRdb, only in-frame clones are kept and a portion is missing. The sample contains 70,000 or so clones, just over 90% of which appear only once. From germline, CDR1 is SGHNT and CDR2 YENEEA. Trimming took 1 base from V and 5 from J; bases not matched to a gene: 9. The CDR3 runs 18 residues. Sequencing was performed on peripheral blood, taken from a patient treated with photon-based radiotherapy. The chain has TRBV11-3 and TRBJ2-5; 14 bases align to TRBD2. The receptor comes from a woman in her 70s with pancreatic cancer. The CDR3 sequence is CASSLGGTSGSSWETQYF. The DNA of the CDR3 is TGTGCCAGCAGCTTAGGCGGGACTAGCGGGAGTTCTTGGGAGACCCAGTACTTC. The full variable domain, rest sourced from reference TRBV11-3 and TRBJ2-5, is EAGVVQSPRYKIIEKKQPVAFWCNPISGHNTLYWYLQNLGQGPELLIRYENEEAVDDSQLPKDRFSAERLKGVDSTLKIQPAELGDSAVYLCASSLGGTSGSSWETQYFGPGTRLLVL.